This TCR beta chain came from a study of blood T cells in healthy people across ages. Looking at the study overall: Template switching recovered approximately one barcoded beta molecule for every two T cells.

For the second PCR, which ran for roughly 6 to 12 cycles, a sample-barcoded 5' primer and a J-beta primer mix were used. One entry per CDR3 protein results from TCRdb running MiXCR on the 5' RACE reads. The sample holds 1.5 million to 2 million distinct CDR3 sequences, approximately 30% seen once. This clonotype showed up just a few times. Sequence at one end of the junction differs from germline and may be a read error. Healthy Caucasian individuals from Russia aged roughly 6 to 90 served as donors. Peripheral blood was drawn, about 10 milliliters per donor. This clonotype was obtained from a woman in her 30s in good health. Sequenced: blood.

DNA of the CDR3: TGTGCCATCAGCCAACAGGGAAGTGTCTACACCTTC. Translating gives CAISQQGSVYTF. This chain joins TRBV7-2 and TRBJ1-2, with D possibly matching TRBD1 (6 bases). CDR3 length equals 12 residues. Germline assignment: CDR1 SGHTA and CDR2 FQGNSA.